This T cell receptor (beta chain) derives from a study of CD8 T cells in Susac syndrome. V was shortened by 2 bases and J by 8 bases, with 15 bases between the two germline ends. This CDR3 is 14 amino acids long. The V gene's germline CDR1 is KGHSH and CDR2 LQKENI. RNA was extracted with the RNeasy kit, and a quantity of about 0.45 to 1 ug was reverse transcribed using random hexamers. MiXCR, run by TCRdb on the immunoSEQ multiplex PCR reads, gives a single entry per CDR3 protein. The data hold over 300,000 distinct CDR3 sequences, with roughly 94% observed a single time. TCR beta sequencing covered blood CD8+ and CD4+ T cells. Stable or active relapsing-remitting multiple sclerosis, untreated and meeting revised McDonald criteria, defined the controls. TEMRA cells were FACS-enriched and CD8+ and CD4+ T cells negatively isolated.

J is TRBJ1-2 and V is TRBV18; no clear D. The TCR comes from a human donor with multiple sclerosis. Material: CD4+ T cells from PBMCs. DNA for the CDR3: TGTGCCAGCTCACCAGAGAGGTGGGTTCGCGGCTACACCTTC. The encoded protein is CASSPERWVRGYTF.